This T cell receptor beta chain appears in the sequencing data of a study of blood T cell repertoires in COVID-19. Study overall: Material from acute and convalescent COVID-19 was sourced from the United States, Italy and Spain. PBMCs, B-cell-depleted T cells, or T cells were the source of the cDNA or gDNA that made up the material.

This clone has only one observation. The study assigned cohorts using participant-reported clinical history. Original handling: Reference gene primer amplification gave estimated nucleated cell counts. Repertoires were generated with immunoSEQ multiplex PCR, while TCRdb's copy carries only in-frame clones and drops some. V and J calls and clone size are as listed in that table; D and trimming were resolved from the DNA. The sample lists 250,000 to 350,000 clones; more than 80% were seen once. Looked up from germline, CDR1 is SGHDN and CDR2 is FVKESK. With 2 bases clipped from V and 3 bases from J, the junction kept 5 bases outside the gene matches. This CDR3 is 16 amino acids long.

The TCR originated in a woman younger than 35 who had recovered from COVID-19. The rearrangement uses TRBV14 and TRBJ2-1, with 9 nucleotides matching TRBD1. Source material: PBMCs or T cells enriched from blood (not recorded which). The CDR3 DNA sequence: TGTGCCAGCAGCCAATATCTGGGACAGGGCTACAATGAGCAGTTCTTC. Protein sequence: CASSQYLGQGYNEQFF.